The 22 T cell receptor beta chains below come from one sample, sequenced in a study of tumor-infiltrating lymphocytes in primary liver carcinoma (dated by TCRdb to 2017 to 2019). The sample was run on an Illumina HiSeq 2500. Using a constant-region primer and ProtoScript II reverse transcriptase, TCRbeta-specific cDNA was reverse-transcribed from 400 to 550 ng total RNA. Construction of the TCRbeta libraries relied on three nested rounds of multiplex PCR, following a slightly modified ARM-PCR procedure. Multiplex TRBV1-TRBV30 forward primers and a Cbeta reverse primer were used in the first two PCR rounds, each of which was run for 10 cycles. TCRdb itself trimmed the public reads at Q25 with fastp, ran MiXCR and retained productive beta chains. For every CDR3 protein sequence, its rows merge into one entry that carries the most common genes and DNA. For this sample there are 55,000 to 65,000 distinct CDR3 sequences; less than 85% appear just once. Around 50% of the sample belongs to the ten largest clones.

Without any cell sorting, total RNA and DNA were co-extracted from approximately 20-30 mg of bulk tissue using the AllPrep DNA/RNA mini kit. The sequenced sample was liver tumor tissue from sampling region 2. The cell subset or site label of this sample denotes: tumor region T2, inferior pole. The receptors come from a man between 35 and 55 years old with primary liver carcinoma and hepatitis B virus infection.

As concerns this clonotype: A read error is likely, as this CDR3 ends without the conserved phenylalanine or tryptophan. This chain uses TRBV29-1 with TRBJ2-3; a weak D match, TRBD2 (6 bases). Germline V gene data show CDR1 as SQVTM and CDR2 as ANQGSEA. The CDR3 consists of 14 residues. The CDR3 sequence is CTVALARFTDTQYL. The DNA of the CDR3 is TGCACCGTTGCCCTAGCGAGATTCACAGATACGCAGTATTTG.

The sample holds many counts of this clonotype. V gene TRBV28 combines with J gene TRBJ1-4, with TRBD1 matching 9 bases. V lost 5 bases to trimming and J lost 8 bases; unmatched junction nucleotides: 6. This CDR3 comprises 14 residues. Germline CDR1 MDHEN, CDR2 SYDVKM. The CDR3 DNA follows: TGTGCCAGCAGTACGGACAGGGGTGAAGAAAAACTGTTTTTT. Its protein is CASSTDRGEEKLFF.

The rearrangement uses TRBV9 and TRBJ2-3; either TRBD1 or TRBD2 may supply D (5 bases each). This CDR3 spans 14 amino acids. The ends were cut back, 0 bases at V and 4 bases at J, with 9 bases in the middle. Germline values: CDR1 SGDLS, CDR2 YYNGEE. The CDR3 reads CASSVALGADTQYF. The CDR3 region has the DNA TGTGCCAGCAGCGTAGCTTTGGGGGCAGATACGCAGTATTTT.

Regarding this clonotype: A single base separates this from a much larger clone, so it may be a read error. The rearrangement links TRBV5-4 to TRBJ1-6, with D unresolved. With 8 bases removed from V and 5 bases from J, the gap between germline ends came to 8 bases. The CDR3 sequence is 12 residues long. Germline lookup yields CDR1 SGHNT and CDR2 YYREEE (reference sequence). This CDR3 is CARSHDNSPLHF. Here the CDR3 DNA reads TGTGCCAGGAGCCACGATAATTCACCCCTCCACTTT.

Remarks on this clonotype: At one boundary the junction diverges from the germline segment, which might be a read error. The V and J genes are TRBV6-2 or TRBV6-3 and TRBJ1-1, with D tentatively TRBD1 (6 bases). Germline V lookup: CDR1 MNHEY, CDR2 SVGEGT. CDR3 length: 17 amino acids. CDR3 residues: CASSYVIGGPMNTEALF. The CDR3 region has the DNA TGTGCCAGCAGTTACGTCATAGGGGGGCCCATGAACACTGAAGCTCTCTTT.

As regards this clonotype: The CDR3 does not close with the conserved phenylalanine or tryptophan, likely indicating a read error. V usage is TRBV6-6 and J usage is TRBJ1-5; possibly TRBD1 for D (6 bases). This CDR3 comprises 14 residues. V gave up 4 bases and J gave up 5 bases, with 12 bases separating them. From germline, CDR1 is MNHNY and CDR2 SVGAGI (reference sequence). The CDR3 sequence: CASSFGQWDQPQHL. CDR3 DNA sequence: TGTGCCAGCAGTTTCGGACAGTGGGATCAGCCCCAGCATTTG.

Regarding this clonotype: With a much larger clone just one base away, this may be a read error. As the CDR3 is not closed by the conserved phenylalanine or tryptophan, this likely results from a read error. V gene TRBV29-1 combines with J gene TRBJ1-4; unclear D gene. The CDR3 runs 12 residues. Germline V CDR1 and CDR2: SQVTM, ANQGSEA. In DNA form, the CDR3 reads TGCAGCGTTGATGAGGGTTATGAAGAACTGTTTGTT. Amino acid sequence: CSVDEGYEELFV.

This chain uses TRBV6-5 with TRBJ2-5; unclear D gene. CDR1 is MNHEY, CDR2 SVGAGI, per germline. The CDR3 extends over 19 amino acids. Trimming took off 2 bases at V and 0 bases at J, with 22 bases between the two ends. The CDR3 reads CASSYVFVSPLTNQETQYF. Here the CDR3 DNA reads TGTGCCAGCAGTTACGTTTTCGTGAGCCCGCTAACCAACCAAGAGACCCAGTACTTC.

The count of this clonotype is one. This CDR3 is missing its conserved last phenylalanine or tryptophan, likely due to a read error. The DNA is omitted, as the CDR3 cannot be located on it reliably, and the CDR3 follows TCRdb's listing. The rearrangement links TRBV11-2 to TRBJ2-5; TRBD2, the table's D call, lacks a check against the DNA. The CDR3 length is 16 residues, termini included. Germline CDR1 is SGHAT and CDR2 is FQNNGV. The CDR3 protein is CASSQTPGGGRETQFS.

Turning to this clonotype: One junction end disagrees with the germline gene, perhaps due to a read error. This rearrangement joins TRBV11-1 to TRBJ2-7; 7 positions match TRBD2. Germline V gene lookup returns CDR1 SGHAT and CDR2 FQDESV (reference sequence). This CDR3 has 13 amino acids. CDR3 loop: CARSSSGGGEQYF. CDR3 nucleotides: TGTGCCAGGAGCTCCTCGGGGGGTGGCGAGCAGTACTTC.

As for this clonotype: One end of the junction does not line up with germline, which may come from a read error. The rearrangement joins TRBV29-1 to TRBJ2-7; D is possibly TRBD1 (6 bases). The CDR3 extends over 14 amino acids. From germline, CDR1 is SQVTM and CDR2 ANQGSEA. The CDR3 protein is CSAQGLTEDYEQYF. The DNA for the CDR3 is TGCAGCGCCCAGGGGCTAACGGAAGATTACGAGCAATACTTC.

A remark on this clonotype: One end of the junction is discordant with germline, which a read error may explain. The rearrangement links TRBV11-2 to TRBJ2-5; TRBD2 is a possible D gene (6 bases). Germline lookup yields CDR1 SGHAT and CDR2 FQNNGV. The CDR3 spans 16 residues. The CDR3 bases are TGTTCCAGCAGCCAAGCTACTGGCGGAGGGAAAGAGACCCAGTACTTC. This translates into CSSSQATGGGKETQYF.

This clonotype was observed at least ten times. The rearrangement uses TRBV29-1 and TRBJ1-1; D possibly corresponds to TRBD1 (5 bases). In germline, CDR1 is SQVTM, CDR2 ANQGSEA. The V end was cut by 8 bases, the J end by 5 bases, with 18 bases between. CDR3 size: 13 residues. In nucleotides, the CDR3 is TGCAGCATTGTTCGTGCGGGGGTTACTGAAGCTTTCTTT. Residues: CSIVRAGVTEAFF.

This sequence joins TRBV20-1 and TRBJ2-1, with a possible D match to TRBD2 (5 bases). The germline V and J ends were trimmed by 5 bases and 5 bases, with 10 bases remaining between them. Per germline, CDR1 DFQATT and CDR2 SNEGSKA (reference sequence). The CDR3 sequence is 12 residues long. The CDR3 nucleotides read TGCAGTGCTGGATGGAGGAACAATGAGCAGTTCTTC. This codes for CSAGWRNNEQFF.

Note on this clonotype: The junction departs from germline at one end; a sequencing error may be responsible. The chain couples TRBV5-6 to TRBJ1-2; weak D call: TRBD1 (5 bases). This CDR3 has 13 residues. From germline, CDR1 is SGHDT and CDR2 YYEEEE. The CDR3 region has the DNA TGTACCAGCAGCTTGACAGCAAACTATGGCTACACCTTC. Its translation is CTSSLTANYGYTF.

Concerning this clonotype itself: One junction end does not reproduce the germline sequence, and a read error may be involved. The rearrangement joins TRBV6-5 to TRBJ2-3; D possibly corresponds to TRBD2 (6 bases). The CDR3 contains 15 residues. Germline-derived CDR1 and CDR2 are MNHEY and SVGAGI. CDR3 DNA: TGTGCCAGCAACCCAGGACTATCGGGAACAGTTACGCAGTATTTT. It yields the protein CASNPGLSGTVTQYF.

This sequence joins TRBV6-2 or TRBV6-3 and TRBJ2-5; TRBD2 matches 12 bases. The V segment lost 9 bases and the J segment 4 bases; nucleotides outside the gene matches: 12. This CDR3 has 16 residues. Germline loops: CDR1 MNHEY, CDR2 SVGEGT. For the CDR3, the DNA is TGTGCCAGTAATTCAACTAGCGGGAGGTTGGGAGAGACCCAGTACTTC. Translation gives CASNSTSGRLGETQYF.

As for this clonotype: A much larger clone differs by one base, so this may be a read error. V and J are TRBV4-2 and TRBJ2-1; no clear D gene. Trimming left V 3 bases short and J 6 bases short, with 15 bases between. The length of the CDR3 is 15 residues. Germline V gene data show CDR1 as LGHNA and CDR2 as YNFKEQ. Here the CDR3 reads CASSHVCFSGNEQFF. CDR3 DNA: TGTGCCAGCAGCCATGTTTGTTTTTCCGGCAATGAGCAGTTCTTC.

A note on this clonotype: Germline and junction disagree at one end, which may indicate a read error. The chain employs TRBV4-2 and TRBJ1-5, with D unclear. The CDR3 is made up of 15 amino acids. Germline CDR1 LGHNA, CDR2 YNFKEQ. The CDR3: CASSQNLQSNQHQHF. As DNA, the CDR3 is TGTGCCAGCAGCCAAAATTTACAGTCAAATCAGCACCAGCACTTT.

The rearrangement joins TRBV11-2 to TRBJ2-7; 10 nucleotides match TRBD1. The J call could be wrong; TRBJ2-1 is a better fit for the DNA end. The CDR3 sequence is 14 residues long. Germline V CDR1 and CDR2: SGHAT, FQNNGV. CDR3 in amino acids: CASNSQTGGYEQFF. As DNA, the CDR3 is TGTGCCAGCAACTCTCAGACAGGGGGCTACGAGCAGTTCTTC.

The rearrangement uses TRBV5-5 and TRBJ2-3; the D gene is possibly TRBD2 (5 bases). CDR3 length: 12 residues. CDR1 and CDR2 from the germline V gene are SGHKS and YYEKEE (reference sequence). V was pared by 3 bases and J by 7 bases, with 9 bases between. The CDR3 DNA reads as TGTGCCAGCAGCTATGGACTCAATACGCAGTATTTT. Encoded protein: CASSYGLNTQYF.

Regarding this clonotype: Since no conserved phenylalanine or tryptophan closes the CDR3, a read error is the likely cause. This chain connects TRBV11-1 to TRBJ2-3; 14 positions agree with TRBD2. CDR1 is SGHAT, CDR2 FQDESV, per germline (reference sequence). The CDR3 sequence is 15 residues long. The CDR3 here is CASSSGTSGSNTQYS. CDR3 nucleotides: TGTGCCAGTAGCTCCGGGACTAGCGGGAGCAACACGCAGTATTCT.